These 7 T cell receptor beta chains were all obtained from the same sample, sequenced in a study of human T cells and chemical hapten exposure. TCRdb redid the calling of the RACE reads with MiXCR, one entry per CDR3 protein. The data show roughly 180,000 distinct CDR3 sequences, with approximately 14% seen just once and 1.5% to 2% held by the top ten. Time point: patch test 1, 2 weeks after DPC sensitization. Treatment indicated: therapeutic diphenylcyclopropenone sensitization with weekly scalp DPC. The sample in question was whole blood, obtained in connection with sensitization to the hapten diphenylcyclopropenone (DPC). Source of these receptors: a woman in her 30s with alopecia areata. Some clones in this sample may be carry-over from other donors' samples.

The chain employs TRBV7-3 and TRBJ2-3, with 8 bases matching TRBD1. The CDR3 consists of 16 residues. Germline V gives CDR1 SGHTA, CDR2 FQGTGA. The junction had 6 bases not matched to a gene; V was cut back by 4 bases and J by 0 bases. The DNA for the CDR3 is TGTGCCAGCAGCTCCACGGACAGGGCTAGCACAGATACGCAGTATTTT. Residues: CASSSTDRASTDTQYF.

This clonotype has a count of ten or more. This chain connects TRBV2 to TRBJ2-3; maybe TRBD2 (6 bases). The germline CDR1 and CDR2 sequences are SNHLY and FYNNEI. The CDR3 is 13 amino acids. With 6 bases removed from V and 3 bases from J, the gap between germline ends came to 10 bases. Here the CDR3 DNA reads TGTGCCAGCAGAATTAGCGGAACAGATACGCAGTATTTT. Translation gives CASRISGTDTQYF.

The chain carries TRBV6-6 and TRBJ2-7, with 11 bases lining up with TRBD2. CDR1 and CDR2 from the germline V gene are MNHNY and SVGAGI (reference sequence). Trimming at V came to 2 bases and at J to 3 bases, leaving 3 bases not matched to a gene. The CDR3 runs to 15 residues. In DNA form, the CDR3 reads TGTGCCAGCAGTTACACCGGGACTAGCGGCTACGAGCAGTACTTC. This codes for CASSYTGTSGYEQYF.

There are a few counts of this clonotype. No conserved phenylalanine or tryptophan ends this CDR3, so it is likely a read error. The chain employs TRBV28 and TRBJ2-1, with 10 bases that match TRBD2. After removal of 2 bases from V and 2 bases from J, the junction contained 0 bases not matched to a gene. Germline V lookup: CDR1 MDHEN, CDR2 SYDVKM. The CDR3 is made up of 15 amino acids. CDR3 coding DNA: TGTGCCAGCAGTTTACTAGCGGGGGCCTACAATGAGCAGTTCTCC. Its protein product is CASSLLAGAYNEQFS.

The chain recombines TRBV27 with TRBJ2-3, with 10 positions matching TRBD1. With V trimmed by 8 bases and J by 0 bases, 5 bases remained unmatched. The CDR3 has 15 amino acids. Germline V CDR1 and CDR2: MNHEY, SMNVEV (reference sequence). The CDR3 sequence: CASFRDRGSTDTQYF. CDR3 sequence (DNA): TGTGCCAGCTTTAGGGACAGGGGTAGCACAGATACGCAGTATTTT.

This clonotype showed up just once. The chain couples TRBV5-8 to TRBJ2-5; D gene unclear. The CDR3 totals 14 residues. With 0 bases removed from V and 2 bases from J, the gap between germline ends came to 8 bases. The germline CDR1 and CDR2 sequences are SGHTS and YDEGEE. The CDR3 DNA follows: TGTGCCAGCAGCTTGGAATCGGCGCAAGAGACCCAGTACTTC. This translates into CASSLESAQETQYF.

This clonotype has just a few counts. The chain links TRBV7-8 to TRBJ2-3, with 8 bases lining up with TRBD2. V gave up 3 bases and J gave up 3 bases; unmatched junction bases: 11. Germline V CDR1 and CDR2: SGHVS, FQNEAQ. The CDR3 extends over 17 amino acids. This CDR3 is CASSFGSGARGTDTQYF. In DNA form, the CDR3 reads TGTGCCAGCAGCTTTGGTAGCGGGGCAAGGGGGACAGATACGCAGTATTTT.